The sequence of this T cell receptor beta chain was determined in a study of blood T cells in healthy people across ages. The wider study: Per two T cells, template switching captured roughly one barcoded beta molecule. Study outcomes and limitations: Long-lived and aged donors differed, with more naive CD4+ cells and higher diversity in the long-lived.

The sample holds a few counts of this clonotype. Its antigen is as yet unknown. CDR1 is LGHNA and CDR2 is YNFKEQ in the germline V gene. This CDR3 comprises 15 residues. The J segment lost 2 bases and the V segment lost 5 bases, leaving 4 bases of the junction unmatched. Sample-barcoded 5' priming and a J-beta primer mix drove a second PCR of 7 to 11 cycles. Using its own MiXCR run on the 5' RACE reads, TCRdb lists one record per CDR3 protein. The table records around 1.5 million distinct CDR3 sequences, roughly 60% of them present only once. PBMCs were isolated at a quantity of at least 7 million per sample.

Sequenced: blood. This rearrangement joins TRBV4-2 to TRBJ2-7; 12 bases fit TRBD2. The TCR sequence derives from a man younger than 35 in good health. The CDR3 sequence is CASSFRTSGAYEQYF. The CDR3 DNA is TGTGCCAGCAGCTTTCGGACTAGCGGGGCCTACGAGCAGTACTTC.